The present entry profiles one T cell receptor (beta chain) with its context. The antigen is not known. The donors were healthy bone marrow donors. This record belongs to a study of cytomegalovirus exposure and HLA in healthy donors. Notes on the study in general: With later analysis, a missense DCLRE1C variant became linked to TCR beta V- and J-gene trimming. The productive fraction for most TCR beta V segments was about 87% or about 30% in an earlier analysis.

This CDR3 is 16 amino acids long. Trimming took 0 bases from V and 10 from J, leaving 19 bases between them. Per germline, CDR1 ENHRY and CDR2 SYGVKD. Both 60 Vbeta primers and 13 Jbeta primers went into the PCR. Sequenced by immunoSEQ multiplex PCR; TCRdb stores in-frame clones only, minus some. The sample holds under 200,000 clones, around 85% seen once. Specimen: PBMCs. This receptor was obtained from a man aged 18 to 30 in good health and CMV-seropositive. The gene calls are TRBV10-3 and TRBJ2-1, with D hard to call. CDR3 coding DNA: TGTGCCATCAGTGAGTCGTCGAGAGGCCTACATTGGGAGCAGTTCTTC. Amino acid sequence: CAISESSRGLHWEQFF.